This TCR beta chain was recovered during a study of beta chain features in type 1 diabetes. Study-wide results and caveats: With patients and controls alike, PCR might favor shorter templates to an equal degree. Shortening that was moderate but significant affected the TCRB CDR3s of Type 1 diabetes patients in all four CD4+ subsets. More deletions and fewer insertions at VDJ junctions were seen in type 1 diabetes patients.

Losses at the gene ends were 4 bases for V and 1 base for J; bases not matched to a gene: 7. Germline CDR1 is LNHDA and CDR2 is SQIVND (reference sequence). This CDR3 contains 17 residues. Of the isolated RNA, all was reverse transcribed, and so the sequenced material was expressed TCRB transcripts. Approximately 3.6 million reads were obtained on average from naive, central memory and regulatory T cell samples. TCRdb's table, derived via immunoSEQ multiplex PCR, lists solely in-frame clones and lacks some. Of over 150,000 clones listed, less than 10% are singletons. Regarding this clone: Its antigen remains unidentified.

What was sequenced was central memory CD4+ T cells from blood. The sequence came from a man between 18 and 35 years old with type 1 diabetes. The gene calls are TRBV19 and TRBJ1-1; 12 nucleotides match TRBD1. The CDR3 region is CASSRDRGRRANTEAFF. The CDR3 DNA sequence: TGTGCCAGTAGTAGGGACAGGGGGCGAAGAGCGAACACTGAAGCTTTCTTT.